The present entry profiles one T cell receptor beta chain with its context. V dropped 5 bases and J dropped 5; count of bases not matched to a gene: 8. Germline lookup yields CDR1 SGHVS and CDR2 FNYEAQ. This CDR3 is 15 amino acids long. These data belong to a study of cytomegalovirus exposure and HLA in healthy donors. The PCR was carried out with 60 Vbeta primers and 13 Jbeta primers. Here immunoSEQ multiplex PCR was the method, and the copy in TCRdb shows in-frame clones only, minus some. The table includes under 200,000 clones, less than 90% detected once. The sequence derives from a male donor in good health and CMV-seropositive. Sequences were obtained from PBMCs. V is TRBV7-6 and J is TRBJ2-2, with 7 bases matching TRBD1. The CDR3 DNA is TGTGCCAGCAGCAAATCCGGGACAGATACCGGGGAGCTGTTTTTT. It codes for CASSKSGTDTGELFF.